This record concerns one TCR beta chain sequence. Its antigen is undetermined. This record belongs to a study of post-analysis software for immune sequencing data. At the level of the study: Secondary progressive, relapsing-remitting and progressive-relapsing multiple sclerosis were among the included disease courses. General observations from the study: Among roughly five TRBV segments more frequent in patients than controls were TRBV5-6, TRBV5-1 and TRBV20-1. Among multiple sclerosis patients, normalized Chao1 diversity was significantly below that of controls. Under F measure analysis, samples from one preparation batch co-clustered strongly.

V was shortened by 6 bases and J by 5 bases, with 11 bases between the two germline ends. Germline assignment: CDR1 SGHNT and CDR2 YYREEE (reference sequence). The CDR3 has 12 amino acids. Presence of unique molecular identifiers characterized the TCR beta cDNA libraries. TCRdb used MiXCR to reprocess the PCR reads, holding one entry per CDR3 protein. Of 750,000 to 900,000 distinct CDR3 sequences in the sample, 35% to 55% are singletons; the top ten hold roughly 4.9%. This sequence originates from a girl aged 10 to 17 with multiple sclerosis. Sequenced sample: blood. The chain couples TRBV5-4 to TRBJ2-5; D is undetermined. CDR3 in DNA: TGTGCCAGCAATCCCCTTGGGGAGACCCAGTACTTC. Encoded protein: CASNPLGETQYF.